This TCR beta chain was obtained from a study of blood T cell repertoires in COVID-19 (dated by TCRdb to 2020 to 2022). For context, the study as a whole: The collaborator samples originated in the United States, Italy and Spain and spanned the acute and convalescent phases of COVID-19. Sample metadata almost always included a de-identified subject ID, COVID-19 status, age in years and sex. The repertoires were released in a freely available public database meant as a resource for research on the immune response to SARS-CoV-2. Samples came from the ongoing ImmuneRACE study (first 160 participants) plus 1,254 subjects from 6 global collaborators. Subjects who had been exposed to COVID-19, were actively infected with it, or had recovered from it provided the deeply sampled blood TCRbeta repertoires that made up the dataset. The material from the prospective study consisted of cDNA or gDNA derived from T cells, B-cell-depleted T cells, or PBMCs. Where available, HLA class I and class II types were taken from metadata supplied by the sample provider and were not determined by assay-based typing.

The investigation overall reported the following: How much clinical and demographic metadata was included differed by source and by participant, and the metadata was provided uncurated.

In the prospective study, participants were about 18 to 95 years old, resided in 24 geographic areas of the United States, and were enrolled through a virtual design. To assign participants to cohorts, the prospective study relied on clinical history that participants themselves reported in a screening survey and a study questionnaire. Each participant in the prospective study had whole blood, serum and a nasopharyngeal or oropharyngeal swab collected by mobile phlebotomists. Participants in the prospective study had the option to provide additional blood draws and questionnaires over a roughly 2-month period. Blood samples from the prospective study were shipped frozen or at room temperature prior to DNA extraction. TCRbeta CDR3 regions were amplified from genomic DNA using the immunoSEQ Assay, a bias-controlled multiplex PCR. Concerning the study's data processing: Within the assay, amplification of reference gene primers was used to estimate how many nucleated cells each sample contained. To quantify the absolute abundance of each unique TCRbeta CDR3 rearrangement, sequence reads were collapsed and filtered. For each sample, productive Simpson clonality was calculated by taking the square root of Simpson's diversity index across productive rearrangements. TCRdb took over this immuneACCESS table, retaining in-frame rearrangements with V and J assigned. Such tables are incomplete; in checked studies, under half of the missing clones stem from an unresolved V gene, and the remainder is unexplained. V and J calls and clone size are given by that table; D and trimming were obtained from the DNA. Recorded for this sample are about 220,000 clones; approximately 90% of them occurred a single time. Of the sample, 2.5% is held by the ten largest clones.

About this clone: Its cognate antigen has yet to be identified. No qualities accompany the bases; no much larger clone lies one base away.

The germline V gene provides CDR1 MGHDK and CDR2 SYGVNS. Germline trimming amounts to 6 bases on V and 6 bases on J, with 7 as the count of junction bases outside the gene matches. The CDR3 covers 14 residues, taking in both the cysteine and the phenylalanine. Only the CDR3 portion is preserved as DNA: 42 bases, with reading frame beginning at the first base. Material: PBMCs or T cells enriched from blood (not recorded which). The chain links TRBV25-1 with TRBJ1-1; TRBD1 agrees with 10 junctional bases. The origin of this receptor is a woman aged 40 to 50 with acute COVID-19. This receptor carries the CDR3 CASSPDRGAAEAFF. The DNA sequence follows: TGTGCCAGCAGCCCGGACAGGGGGGCAGCTGAAGCTTTCTTT. When the CDR3 is completed using the reference TRBV25-1 and TRBJ1-1 genes on either side, the full variable domain is EADIYQTPRYLVIGTGKKITLECSQTMGHDKMYWYQQDPGMELHLIHYSYGVNSTEKGDLSSESTVSRIRTEHFPLTLESARPSHTSQYLCASSPDRGAAEAFFGQGTRLTVV.